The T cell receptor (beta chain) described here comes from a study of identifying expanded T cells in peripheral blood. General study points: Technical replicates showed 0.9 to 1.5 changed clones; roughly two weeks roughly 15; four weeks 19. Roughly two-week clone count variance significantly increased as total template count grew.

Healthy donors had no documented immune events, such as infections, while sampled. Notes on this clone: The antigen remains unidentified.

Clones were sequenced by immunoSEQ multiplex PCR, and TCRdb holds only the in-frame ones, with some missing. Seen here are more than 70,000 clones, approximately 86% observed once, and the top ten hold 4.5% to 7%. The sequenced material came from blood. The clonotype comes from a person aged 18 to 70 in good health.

CDR3 residues: CASSYSWTASYEQYF. CDR3 nucleotide sequence: TGTGCCAGCAGTTACTCCTGGACAGCTTCCTACGAGCAGTACTTC. This chain uses TRBV6-5 with TRBJ2-7; maybe TRBD1 (6 bases). V was clipped by 0 bases and J by 1 base, with 10 bases between them. The CDR3 runs to 15 residues. Germline lookup yields CDR1 MNHEY and CDR2 SVGAGI.